This TCR beta chain is from a study of T cell responses to AZD1222 COVID-19 vaccine. Looking at the study overall: Pooled samples include second doses given at about 4 or 12 weeks.

Germline assignment: CDR1 LNHDA and CDR2 SQIVND (reference sequence). The CDR3 sequence is 15 residues long. V dropped 3 bases and J dropped 3; count of bases not matched to a gene: 5. Only in-frame clones appear in the TCRdb table, and some are missing; sequencing was by immunoSEQ multiplex PCR. The sample holds under 150,000 clones, roughly 92% seen once. Study-wide findings and caveats: Donors were chiefly white British, with a greater number of females, and clonal diversity was perhaps underestimated. A rise in Spike-specific TCR breadth and depth followed two AZD1222 doses. Within unmutated variant regions lay the reported targets of nearly half of spike-specific TCRs.

Note on this clone: Its antigen is unknown.

The starting material was peripheral blood, obtained on day 0 of AZD1222 vaccination. V gene TRBV19 combines with J gene TRBJ2-7, with 10 bases that match TRBD1. The source of this sequence is an adult in good health. In DNA, the CDR3 is TGTGCCAGTAGTATCGGAGACAGGGGGCTCTACGAGCAGTACTTC. Residues: CASSIGDRGLYEQYF.